These 18 T cell receptor beta chains were all obtained from the same sample, sequenced in a study of cytomegalovirus exposure and HLA in healthy donors. Vbeta (60) and Jbeta (13) primers were used in the PCR. The table came from immunoSEQ multiplex PCR; TCRdb's copy has only in-frame clones and leaves some out. The sample has about 160,000 clones, roughly 82% seen once; the top ten hold approximately 11%. The sequencing sample was made of PBMCs. All receptors come from a man aged 50 to 60 in good health and CMV-seropositive.

The rearrangement uses TRBV19 and TRBJ2-1; 8 positions match TRBD2. CDR3 size: 16 residues. After removal of 0 bases from V and 8 bases from J, the junction contained 9 bases not matched to a gene. CDR1 is LNHDA, CDR2 SQIVND, per germline (reference sequence). The CDR3 sequence is CASSIEYGGARYEQFF. DNA for the CDR3: TGTGCCAGTAGTATAGAATACGGGGGGGCCAGGTATGAGCAGTTCTTC.

V is TRBV4-3 and J is TRBJ1-2, with no clear D. The CDR3 is 14 amino acids. Germline lookup yields CDR1 LGHNA and CDR2 YSLEER. The ends were cut back, 0 bases at V and 7 bases at J, with 12 bases in the middle. The CDR3 coding sequence is TGCGCCAGCAGCCAAGATCTCACAGTCGGTGGCTACACCTTC. It is translated as CASSQDLTVGGYTF.

Worth noting for this clone: One end of the junction varies from germline; a read error may be responsible. The rearrangement joins TRBV7-2 to TRBJ1-1; TRBD1 matches 9 bases. The CDR3 is made up of 14 amino acids. Germline V gives CDR1 SGHTA, CDR2 FQGNSA. DNA for the CDR3: TGTGCCAGCAGCTTAAAACCGACAGGGGGTCTAGCGGAGTTT. Protein sequence: CASSLKPTGGLAEF. The whole variable domain, remainder taken from reference TRBV7-2 and TRBJ1-1, is GAGVSQSPSNKVTEKGKDVELRCDPISGHTALYWYRQSLGQGLEFLIYFQGNSAPDKSGLPSDRFSAERTGGSVSTLTIQRTQQEDSAVYLCASSLKPTGGLAEFGQGTRLTVV.

This chain links TRBV7-2 with TRBJ2-3; D uncertain. The germline V and J ends were trimmed by 1 base and 5 bases, with 4 bases remaining between them. The CDR3 is made up of 12 amino acids. CDR1 and CDR2 from the germline V gene are SGHTA and FQGNSA. The CDR3 loop is CASSLGRDTQYF. CDR3 nucleotide sequence: TGTGCCAGCAGCTTAGGTCGAGATACGCAGTATTTT. Using reference TRBV7-2 and TRBJ2-3 for the parts outside the CDR3, the full variable domain is GAGVSQSPSNKVTEKGKDVELRCDPISGHTALYWYRQSLGQGLEFLIYFQGNSAPDKSGLPSDRFSAERTGGSVSTLTIQRTQQEDSAVYLCASSLGRDTQYFGPGTRLTVL.

This clone showed up just once. The chain has TRBV25-1 and TRBJ1-2; TRBD1 matches at 9 bases. Germline CDR1 and CDR2: MGHDK and SYGVNS. V shed 1 base and J 8 bases; nucleotides not matched to a gene: 5. CDR3 size: 14 residues. The CDR3 DNA reads TGTGCCAGCAGTGAATCGGGGGACAGGGCAGGCTACACCTTC. Translated: CASSESGDRAGYTF.

This clone was recorded once. The chain has TRBV10-2 and TRBJ2-2; 7 bases are shared with TRBD1. The CDR3 covers 18 residues. V lost 6 bases and J lost 3; bases outside the gene matches: 16. In germline, CDR1 is WSHSY, CDR2 SAAADI. CDR3 loop: CASSAIAYRTGDTGELFF. CDR3 DNA: TGCGCCAGCAGCGCAATAGCCTACCGGACAGGCGACACCGGGGAGCTGTTTTTT.

This chain connects TRBV4-1 to TRBJ2-1, with TRBD2 matching over 13 bases. The CDR3 covers 21 residues. The ends lost 3 bases at V and 2 bases at J; junction bases unmatched: 16. From germline, CDR1 is MGHRA and CDR2 YSYEKL. The CDR3: CASSHLPGLAGVLGPYNEQFF. CDR3 coding DNA: TGCGCCAGCAGCCATCTACCAGGACTAGCGGGAGTTTTAGGCCCCTACAATGAGCAGTTCTTC.

CDR3 loop: CASGLGSQDGELFF. In nucleotides, the CDR3 is TGTGCTAGTGGTTTGGGGTCACAAGATGGGGAGCTGTTTTTT. V usage is TRBV12-5 and J usage is TRBJ2-2; D uncertain. CDR1 is LGHNT and CDR2 is FRNRAP in the germline V gene. Between the trimmed V and J ends, which lost 1 base and 8 bases, there was a span of 11 bases. The CDR3 has 14 amino acids.

V usage is TRBV30 and J usage is TRBJ1-2, with TRBD1 matching 7 bases. V shed 3 bases and J 1 base; nucleotides not matched to a gene: 2. From germline, CDR1 is GTSNPN and CDR2 SVGIG (reference sequence). The CDR3 is 13 amino acids. CDR3 in DNA: TGTGCCTGGAGCCGGGACAGTAACTATGGCTACACCTTC. This translates into CAWSRDSNYGYTF.

The CDR3 reads CASSLEQGTNQPQHF. The CDR3 nucleotides read TGTGCCAGCAGCTTGGAGCAGGGGACCAATCAGCCCCAGCATTTT. This rearrangement joins TRBV5-8 to TRBJ1-5; perhaps TRBD1 as D (6 bases). V lost 0 bases and J 3 bases, leaving 10 bases between the germline ends. Germline V gene sequence: CDR1 SGHTS, CDR2 YDEGEE. The CDR3 spans 15 residues.

As for this clone: The sample has other DNA sequences that encode this CDR3 too. This chain uses TRBV21-1 with TRBJ2-7; whether TRBD2, the table's D call, matches the DNA was not checked. TRBV21-1 is a pseudogene. This CDR3 is 16 amino acids long. CDR3 bases: TGTGCCAGCAGTCTCACGCCACTAGCTCAACGGAGGGAGCAGTACTTC. Its translation is CASSLTPLAQRREQYF.

The genes are TRBV5-4 and TRBJ1-2; 9 bases agree with TRBD1. The germline CDR1 and CDR2 sequences are SGHNT and YYREEE (reference sequence). This CDR3 is built from 14 residues. With 0 bases clipped from V and 10 bases from J, the junction kept 7 bases outside the gene matches. CDR3 DNA sequence: TGTGCCAGCAGCTTGGGAGGCAGGGACAGGGACTACACCTTC. Translating it yields CASSLGGRDRDYTF. Supplemented by reference TRBV5-4 and TRBJ1-2, the full variable domain reads ETGVTQSPTHLIKTRGQQVTLRCSSQSGHNTVSWYQQALGQGPQFIFQYYREEENGRGNFPPRFSGLQFPNYSSELNVNALELDDSALYLCASSLGGRDRDYTFGSGTRLTVV.

The chain is built from TRBV30 and TRBJ1-2; 8 bases align to TRBD1. Losses at the gene ends were 7 bases for V and 0 bases for J; bases not matched to a gene: 7. The CDR3 spans 14 residues. Germline CDR1 GTSNPN, CDR2 SVGIG (reference sequence). For the CDR3, the DNA is TGTGCCTCCCCCTGGGGACAGGCTAACTATGGCTACACCTTC. It encodes CASPWGQANYGYTF.

V and J are TRBV18 and TRBJ2-5; D unclear. Trimming stripped 1 base from V and 4 bases from J, with 4 bases between. The CDR3 totals 12 residues. Germline V CDR1 and CDR2: KGHSH, LQKENI. CDR3 amino acids: CASSPLLETQYF. The CDR3 DNA sequence: TGTGCCAGCTCACCACTACTAGAGACCCAGTACTTC.

This clone has a handful of counts. The chain carries TRBV7-2 and TRBJ2-5; the D is unclear. Germline assignment: CDR1 SGHTA and CDR2 FQGNSA. The V end was cut by 2 bases, the J end by 5 bases, with 6 bases between. This CDR3 comprises 12 residues. This CDR3 reads CASSLSGETQYF. DNA of the CDR3: TGTGCCAGCAGCTTATCCGGGGAGACCCAGTACTTC.

This clone appeared a single time. The gene calls are TRBV7-2 and TRBJ2-5; 8 bases fit TRBD1. Germline trimming cut 5 bases from V and 5 bases from J; bases unmatched to any gene: 10. This CDR3 contains 15 residues. Germline values: CDR1 SGHTA, CDR2 FQGNSA. The CDR3 protein is CASSGRTGPRETQYF. CDR3 bases: TGTGCCAGCAGCGGACGGACAGGGCCGAGGGAGACCCAGTACTTC.

In its sample, this clone was seen a few times. The chain employs TRBV19 and TRBJ2-5, with 7 bases that match TRBD1. The J call may be mistaken, given a closer DNA end match to TRBJ2-7. The CDR3 has 14 residues. Germline V gene sequence: CDR1 LNHDA, CDR2 SQIVND (reference sequence). The CDR3 region has the DNA TGTGCCAGTAGTATTTTGGCAGGGGGTTACGAGCAGTACTTC. Protein: CASSILAGGYEQYF.

This chain uses TRBV5-5 with TRBJ1-5; no clear D gene. The germline gives CDR1 SGHKS, CDR2 YYEKEE (reference sequence). V was cut by 4 bases and J by 0 bases, with 5 bases left in between. The CDR3 has 13 amino acids. In nucleotides, the CDR3 is TGTGCCAGCAGCGCAGGTAGCAATCAGCCCCAGCATTTT. Its translation is CASSAGSNQPQHF. Full variable domain (missing parts from reference TRBV5-5 and TRBJ1-5): DAGVTQSPTHLIKTRGQQVTLRCSPISGHKSVSWYQQVLGQGPQFIFQYYEKEERGRGNFPDRFSARQFPNYSSELNVNALLLGDSALYLCASSAGSNQPQHFGDGTRLSIL.